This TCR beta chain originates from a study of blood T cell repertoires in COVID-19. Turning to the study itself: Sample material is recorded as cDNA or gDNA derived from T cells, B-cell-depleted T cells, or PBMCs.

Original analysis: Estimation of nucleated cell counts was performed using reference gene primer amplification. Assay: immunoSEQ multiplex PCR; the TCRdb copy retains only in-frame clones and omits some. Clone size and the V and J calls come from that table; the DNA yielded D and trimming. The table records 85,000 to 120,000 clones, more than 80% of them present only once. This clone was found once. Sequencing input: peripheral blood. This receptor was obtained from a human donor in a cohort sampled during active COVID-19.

In nucleotides, the CDR3 is TGTGCCAGCAGTGGGGTGGTGTCTAGCGGGGGCCCTCCCTTCTACGAGCAGTACTTC. Its protein is CASSGVVSSGGPPFYEQYF. This sequence joins TRBV6-1 and TRBJ2-7, with 10 bases identical to TRBD2. The CDR3 is 19 residues long. After removal of 4 bases from V and 3 bases from J, the junction contained 18 bases not matched to a gene. The germline gives CDR1 MNHNS, CDR2 SASEGT.